These 22 T cell receptor beta chains share one sample of origin, sequenced in a study of cytotoxic CD8 clonotypes in ibrutinib-treated CLL. Repertoires were generated with immunoSEQ multiplex PCR, while TCRdb's copy carries only in-frame clones and drops some. The data show roughly 150,000 clones, 70% to 80% seen once. The source was PBMCs, collected after 24 months of ibrutinib treatment. The origin of the receptors is a human donor with chronic lymphocytic leukemia.

This clone has just one count. The chain combines TRBV18 with TRBJ2-6; D tentatively reads TRBD1 or TRBD2 (5 bases each). Germline values: CDR1 KGHSH, CDR2 LQKENI. The ends were cut back, 0 bases at V and 4 bases at J, with 7 bases in the middle. CDR3 size: 15 residues. In nucleotides, the CDR3 is TGTGCCAGCTCACCACCCGGGGCGGGGGCCAACGTCCTGACTTTC. Protein sequence: CASSPPGAGANVLTF.

The genes are TRBV18 and TRBJ2-7; 9 nucleotides line up with TRBD1. Germline values: CDR1 KGHSH, CDR2 LQKENI. CDR3 length equals 14 residues. V trimming: 4 bases; J trimming: 2 bases; junction bases outside the gene matches: 3. CDR3 loop: CASSRRDRAYEQYF. CDR3 in DNA: TGTGCCAGCTCACGACGGGACAGGGCCTACGAGCAGTACTTC.

The chain combines TRBV19 with TRBJ2-5; 7 positions agree with TRBD2. The CDR3 covers 13 residues. The germline V gene has CDR1 LNHDA and CDR2 SQIVND (reference sequence). The trim removed 7 bases at V and 0 bases at J, leaving 2 bases unmatched. CDR3 region: CASIGGNQETQYF. Written as DNA, the CDR3 is TGTGCCAGTATCGGGGGGAACCAAGAGACCCAGTACTTC. The complete variable domain, with remaining parts taken from reference TRBV19 and TRBJ2-5, reads DGGITQSPKYLFRKEGQNVTLSCEQNLNHDAMYWYRQDPGQGLRLIYYSQIVNDFQKGDIAEGYSVSREKKESFPLTVTSAQKNPTAFYLCASIGGNQETQYFGPGTRLLVL.

This chain connects TRBV10-3 to TRBJ2-7; a possible D gene is TRBD1 (5 bases). CDR3 size: 12 residues. In germline, CDR1 is ENHRY, CDR2 SYGVKD. Between the trimmed V and J ends, which lost 4 bases and 6 bases, there was a span of 10 bases. The CDR3 DNA is TGTGCCATCAGTGGGTGGGGCGCCGAGCAGTACTTC. Amino acids: CAISGWGAEQYF.

This sequence joins TRBV6-5 and TRBJ2-3; 7 bases line up with TRBD2. V shed 6 bases, J shed 11 bases, and the junction held 8 bases outside the gene matches. The germline V gene has CDR1 MNHEY and CDR2 SVGAGI. This CDR3 is 12 amino acids long. The CDR3 DNA follows: TGTGCCAGCAGCAACTCCGGGACTAAGCAGTATTTT. Translated: CASSNSGTKQYF.

This clone was observed at least ten times. The chain recombines TRBV18 with TRBJ1-1, with D uncertain. CDR1 is KGHSH, CDR2 LQKENI, per germline. This CDR3 spans 13 amino acids. V shed 2 bases and J shed 6 bases, with 10 bases lying between them. Written as DNA, the CDR3 is TGTGCCAGCTCACCAGAGGAGGGTGCTGAAGCTTTCTTT. Translated, it gives CASSPEEGAEAFF.

The chain employs TRBV6-4 and TRBJ2-7, with D uncertain. Germline assignment: CDR1 MRHNA and CDR2 SNTAGT. Trimming took 2 bases from V and 7 from J, leaving 9 bases between them. The CDR3 covers 12 residues. The CDR3 here is CASSDAPGEQYF. CDR3 in DNA: TGTGCCAGCAGTGACGCCCCGGGTGAGCAGTACTTC.

The chain carries TRBV2 and TRBJ2-7; 12 bases fit TRBD1. Trimming took 8 bases from V and 5 from J; bases not matched to a gene: 4. Germline assignment: CDR1 SNHLY and CDR2 FYNNEI. CDR3 length: 13 residues. Here the CDR3 reads CASWGTGGNEQYF. The CDR3 bases are TGTGCCAGCTGGGGGACAGGGGGCAACGAGCAGTACTTC.

The rearrangement joins TRBV6-5 to TRBJ1-4, with TRBD1 as a possible D gene (5 bases). Germline-derived CDR1 and CDR2 are MNHEY and SVGAGI. CDR3 length equals 13 residues. Trimming shortened V by 8 bases and J by 3 bases, and 10 bases separated the two germline ends. The CDR3 sequence: CASRGGANEKLFF. CDR3 bases: TGTGCCAGCCGTGGGGGGGCTAATGAAAAACTGTTTTTT.

The gene calls are TRBV29-1 and TRBJ2-5; a weak D match, TRBD2 (6 bases). The CDR3 totals 12 residues. Trimming cost V 6 bases and J 3 bases, with 11 bases left between them. Looked up from germline, CDR1 is SQVTM and CDR2 is ANQGSEA. The CDR3 nucleotides read TGCAGCGTCGCCGGGAGCGAAGAGACCCAGTACTTC. Its translation: CSVAGSEETQYF. The variable domain in full, completed from reference TRBV29-1 and TRBJ2-5, reads SAVISQKPSRDICQRGTSLTIQCQVDSQVTMMFWYRQQPGQSLTLIATANQGSEATYESGFVIDKFPISRPNLTFSTLTVSNMSPEDSSIYLCSVAGSEETQYFGPGTRLLVL.

This sequence joins TRBV6-5 and TRBJ2-7; 9 nucleotides match TRBD1. V shed 5 bases and J 3 bases; nucleotides not matched to a gene: 5. CDR3 length: 14 residues. The V gene's germline CDR1 is MNHEY and CDR2 SVGAGI. CDR3 sequence: CASSRTGADYEQYF. CDR3 DNA sequence: TGTGCCAGCAGTAGGACAGGGGCGGACTACGAGCAGTACTTC.

The J gene is TRBJ2-1, the V gene TRBV5-1; D call uncertain. The CDR3 has 15 residues. V lost 1 base, J lost 1 base, and 9 bases lay in between. Germline V CDR1 and CDR2: SGHRS, YFSETQ. The CDR3 loop is CASSLFAESYNEQFF. The CDR3 region has the DNA TGCGCCAGCAGCTTGTTTGCAGAGTCCTACAATGAGCAGTTCTTC.

The chain carries TRBV7-9 and TRBJ2-3, with D perhaps matching TRBD1 (5 bases). The V gene's germline CDR1 is SEHNR and CDR2 FQNEAQ (reference sequence). The CDR3 runs to 13 residues. V was pared by 8 bases and J by 0 bases, with 9 bases between. This CDR3 is CASVGASTDTQYF. For the CDR3, the DNA is TGTGCCAGCGTAGGGGCTAGCACAGATACGCAGTATTTT.

The chain combines TRBV6-5 with TRBJ1-2, with a weak D call TRBD1 (6 bases). Germline V gene data show CDR1 as MNHEY and CDR2 as SVGAGI. The V end was cut by 6 bases, the J end by 6 bases, with 17 bases between. This CDR3 is built from 14 residues. The CDR3 sequence is CASSRRGGEDGYTF. As DNA, the CDR3 is TGTGCCAGCAGCCGGAGGGGGGGCGAGGATGGCTACACCTTC.

DNA for the CDR3: TGTGCCAGCAGTTCTCCCCCTCCAGATACGCAGTATTTT. Translating it yields CASSSPPPDTQYF. The chain joins TRBV6-6 to TRBJ2-3; no definite D call. Germline V lookup: CDR1 MNHNY, CDR2 SVGAGI (reference sequence). V lost 4 bases and J 4 bases, leaving 9 bases between the germline ends. The CDR3 totals 13 residues.

This chain connects TRBV2 to TRBJ1-2; perhaps TRBD1 as D (5 bases). Trimming took off 6 bases at V and 2 bases at J, with 19 bases between the two ends. The V gene's germline CDR1 is SNHLY and CDR2 FYNNEI. CDR3 length: 16 residues. The DNA for the CDR3 is TGTGCCAGCAGGGGGCAGAACGGCCGCGAAAACTATGGCTACACCTTC. The encoded protein is CASRGQNGRENYGYTF.

The chain employs TRBV7-6 and TRBJ2-5; D is perhaps TRBD1 (6 bases). This CDR3 contains 12 residues. Per the germline V gene, CDR1 is SGHVS and CDR2 is FNYEAQ. V lost 7 bases and J lost 5, with 11 bases in between. CDR3: CASKGVGETQYF. The CDR3 region has the DNA TGTGCCAGCAAGGGGGTAGGGGAGACCCAGTACTTC. The full variable domain, completed using reference TRBV7-6 and TRBJ2-5, is GAGVSQSPRYKVTKRGQDVALRCDPISGHVSLYWYRQALGQGPEFLTYFNYEAQQDKSGLPNDRFSAERPEGSISTLTIQRTEQRDSAMYRCASKGVGETQYFGPGTRLLVL.

The J gene is TRBJ2-2, the V gene TRBV7-2, with 7 positions matching TRBD2. The CDR3 loop spans 16 amino acids. The V segment lost 5 bases and the J segment 4 bases; nucleotides outside the gene matches: 10. The germline gives CDR1 SGHTA, CDR2 FQGNSA. The CDR3 spells CASSTNRLALTGELFF. Written as DNA, the CDR3 is TGTGCCAGCAGCACAAACCGACTAGCTCTCACCGGGGAGCTGTTTTTT.

The chain couples TRBV5-6 to TRBJ2-7; D uncertain. This CDR3 has 14 amino acids. V lost 0 bases to trimming and J lost 2 bases, with 9 bases between them. Germline CDR1 SGHDT, CDR2 YYEEEE. This CDR3 is CASSLGFPAYEQYF. The CDR3 DNA reads TGTGCCAGCAGCTTGGGTTTCCCCGCCTACGAGCAGTACTTC.

This clone was counted ten times or more. The chain carries TRBV30 and TRBJ2-7; 7 bases match TRBD1. J gave up 9 bases and V 0 bases, and 14 bases lay outside the gene matches. Germline lookup yields CDR1 GTSNPN and CDR2 SVGIG (reference sequence). This CDR3 comprises 15 residues. CDR3 in amino acids: CAWSVFGRGLGGQYF. The CDR3 DNA reads as TGTGCCTGGAGTGTATTCGGTAGGGGGCTAGGAGGGCAGTACTTC.

There are a few counts of this clone. V and J are TRBV27 and TRBJ1-1; D is uncertain. Trimming took off 10 bases at V and 1 base at J, with 7 bases between the two ends. Germline lookup yields CDR1 MNHEY and CDR2 SMNVEV (reference sequence). The CDR3 sequence is 11 residues long. CDR3 coding DNA: TGTGCCACCGTGCGGAACACTGAAGCTTTCTTT. This gives the protein CATVRNTEAFF.

The chain joins TRBV9 to TRBJ2-7; D could derive from TRBD1 or TRBD2 (5 bases each). V lost 3 bases and J lost 2, with 12 bases in between. The V gene's germline CDR1 is SGDLS and CDR2 YYNGEE. The CDR3 runs 14 residues. CDR3 protein: CASSALAGTYEQYF. The CDR3 coding sequence is TGTGCCAGCAGCGCCCTAGCAGGGACCTACGAGCAGTACTTC.